The rows below give T cell receptor beta chains drawn from one sample of a study of control samples from healthy donors and cancer patients. Sequencing was performed with immunoSEQ multiplex PCR; in TCRdb, only in-frame clones are kept and a portion is missing. Altogether about 160,000 clones are present, 95% to 96% being singletons, with the ten largest covering approximately 1%. The specimen was blood. The receptors were sampled from a woman under 40 in good health. The CDR3 runs from the conserved cysteine through the conserved F or W. The order of the fields is clone size, D gene, J gene, V gene, CDR3 DNA, CDR3 protein. A D gene is named only where the DNA matches it firmly. Size is stated for part of the rows, as once, few or many counts, or as a class when the clone is expanded.

NA NA TRBJ1-2 TRBV28 TGTGCCAGCAGTTTACAACCACAGGGCCACTATGGCTACACCTTC CASSLQPQGHYGYTF
NA TRBD2 TRBJ2-3 TRBV29-1 TGCAGCGTTTCCCCTAGCGGGGGCTCAGATACGCAGTATTTT CSVSPSGGSDTQYF
few TRBD1 TRBJ1-6 TRBV18 TGTGCCAGCTCACTTGCGGGACAGACCATTACCGGAGCCTATAATTCACCCCTCCACTTT CASSLAGQTITGAYNSPLHF
NA TRBD1 TRBJ2-7 TRBV28 TGTGCCAGCAGTGTAGGACAGGGAAACGAGCAGTACTTC CASSVGQGNEQYF
NA NA TRBJ1-2 TRBV3-1/TRBV3-2 TGTGCCAGCAGAAACAGGGTTGGCTACACCTTC CASRNRVGYTF
NA NA TRBJ1-1 TRBV27 TGTGCCAGCTGGGACGGTAACACTGAAGCTTTCTTT CASWDGNTEAFF
NA NA TRBJ1-2 TRBV7-9 TGTGCCAGCAGCTCCAATAACCGCGTAGAAACTAACTATGGCTACACCTTC CASSSNNRVETNYGYTF
NA TRBD1 TRBJ1-2 TRBV4-1 TGCGCCAGCAGCCAATTACAGGGGGCACTAGAAGGCTACACCTTC CASSQLQGALEGYTF
NA NA TRBJ1-6 TRBV28 TGTGCCAGCAGTTTAGACCCCGACCAGGGGTCCTATAATTCACCCCTCCACTTT CASSLDPDQGSYNSPLHF
NA TRBD2 TRBJ2-4 TRBV5-4 TGTGCCAGCGGCTGGGGGGAGGGAGACATTCAGTACTTC CASGWGEGDIQYF
NA TRBD1 TRBJ1-5 TRBV2 TGTGCCAGCCGTCGACAGGGGAGCAATCAGCCCCAGCATTTT CASRRQGSNQPQHF
NA NA TRBJ2-7 TRBV9 TGTGCCAGCAGCGTAGATGGACAGCCCTACGAGCAGTACTTC CASSVDGQPYEQYF
once NA TRBJ1-1 TRBV19 TGTGCCAGTAAGCGTACGGGAACTGAAGCTTTCTTT CASKRTGTEAFF
few NA TRBJ1-5 TRBV28 TGTGCCAGCACTCGGGGGGGTTCAGGTCAGCCCCAGCATTTT CASTRGGSGQPQHF
NA NA TRBJ2-7 TRBV10-3 TGTGCCATCAGTGAGTCTTCCTACGAGCAGTACTTC CAISESSYEQYF